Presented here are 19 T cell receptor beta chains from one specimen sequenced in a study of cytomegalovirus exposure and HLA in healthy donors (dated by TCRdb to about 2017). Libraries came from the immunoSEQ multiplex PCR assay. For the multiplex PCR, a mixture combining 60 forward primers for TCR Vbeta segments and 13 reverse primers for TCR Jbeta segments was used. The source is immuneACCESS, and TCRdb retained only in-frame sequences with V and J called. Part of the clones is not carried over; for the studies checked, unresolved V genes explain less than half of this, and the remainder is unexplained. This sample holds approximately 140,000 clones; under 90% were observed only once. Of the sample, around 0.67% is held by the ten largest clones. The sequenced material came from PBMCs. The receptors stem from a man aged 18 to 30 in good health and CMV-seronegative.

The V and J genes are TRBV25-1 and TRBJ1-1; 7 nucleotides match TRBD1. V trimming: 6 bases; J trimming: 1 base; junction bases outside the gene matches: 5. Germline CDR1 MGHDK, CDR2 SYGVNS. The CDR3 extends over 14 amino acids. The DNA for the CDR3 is TGTGCCAGCAGAGGACAGGCGAAGAACACTGAAGCTTTCTTT. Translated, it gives CASRGQAKNTEAFF. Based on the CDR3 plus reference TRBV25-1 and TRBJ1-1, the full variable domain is EADIYQTPRYLVIGTGKKITLECSQTMGHDKMYWYQQDPGMELHLIHYSYGVNSTEKGDLSSESTVSRIRTEHFPLTLESARPSHTSQYLCASRGQAKNTEAFFGQGTRLTVV.

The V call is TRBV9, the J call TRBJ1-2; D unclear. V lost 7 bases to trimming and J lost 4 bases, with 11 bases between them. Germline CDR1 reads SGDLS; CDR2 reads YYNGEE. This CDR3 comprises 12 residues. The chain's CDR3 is CASSIGGYGYTF. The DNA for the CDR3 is TGTGCCAGCTCTATCGGAGGCTATGGCTACACCTTC.

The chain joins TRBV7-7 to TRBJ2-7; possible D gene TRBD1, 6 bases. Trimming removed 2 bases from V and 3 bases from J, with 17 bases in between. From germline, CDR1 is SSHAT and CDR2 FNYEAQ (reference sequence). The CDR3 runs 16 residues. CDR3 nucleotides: TGTGCCAGCAGCTTAAAGAACAGGGCCACCGTCTACGAGCAGTACTTC. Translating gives CASSLKNRATVYEQYF.

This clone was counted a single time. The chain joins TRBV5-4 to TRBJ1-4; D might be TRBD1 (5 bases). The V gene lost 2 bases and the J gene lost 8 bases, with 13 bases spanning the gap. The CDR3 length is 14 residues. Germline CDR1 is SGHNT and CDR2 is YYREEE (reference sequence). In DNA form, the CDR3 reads TGTGCCAGCAGCTTAGTAGGGGATGGAGAAAAACTGTTTTTT. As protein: CASSLVGDGEKLFF.

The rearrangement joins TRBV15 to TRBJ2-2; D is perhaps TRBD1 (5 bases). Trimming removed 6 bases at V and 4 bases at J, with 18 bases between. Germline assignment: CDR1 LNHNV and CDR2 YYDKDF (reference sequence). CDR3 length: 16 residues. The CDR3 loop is CATSPKAGYSTGELFF. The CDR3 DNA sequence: TGTGCCACCAGTCCCAAGGCAGGGTATAGCACCGGGGAGCTGTTTTTT.

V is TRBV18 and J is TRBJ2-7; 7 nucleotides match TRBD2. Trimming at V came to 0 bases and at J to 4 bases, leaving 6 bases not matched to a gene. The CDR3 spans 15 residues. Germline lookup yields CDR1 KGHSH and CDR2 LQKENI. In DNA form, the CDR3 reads TGTGCCAGCTCACCACCCATTCAGGGAGGGTACGAGCAGTACTTC. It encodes CASSPPIQGGYEQYF.

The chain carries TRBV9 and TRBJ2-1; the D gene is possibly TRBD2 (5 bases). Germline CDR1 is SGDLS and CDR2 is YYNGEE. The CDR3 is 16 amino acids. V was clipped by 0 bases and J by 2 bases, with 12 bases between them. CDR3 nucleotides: TGTGCCAGCAGCGTAGAACTAGGGAATCCCTACAATGAGCAGTTCTTC. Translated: CASSVELGNPYNEQFF.

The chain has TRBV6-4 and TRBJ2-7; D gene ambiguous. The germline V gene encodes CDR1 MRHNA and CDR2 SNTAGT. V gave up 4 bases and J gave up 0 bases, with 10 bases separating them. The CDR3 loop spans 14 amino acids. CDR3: CASSVDISSYEQYF. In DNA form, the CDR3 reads TGTGCCAGCAGTGTAGACATATCCTCCTACGAGCAGTACTTC.

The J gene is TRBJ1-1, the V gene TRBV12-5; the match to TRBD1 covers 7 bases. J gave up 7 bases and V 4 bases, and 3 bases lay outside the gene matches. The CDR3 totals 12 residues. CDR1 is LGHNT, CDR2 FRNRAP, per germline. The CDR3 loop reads CASGSRDSEAFF. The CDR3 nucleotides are TGTGCTAGTGGTTCCCGGGACAGTGAAGCTTTCTTT.

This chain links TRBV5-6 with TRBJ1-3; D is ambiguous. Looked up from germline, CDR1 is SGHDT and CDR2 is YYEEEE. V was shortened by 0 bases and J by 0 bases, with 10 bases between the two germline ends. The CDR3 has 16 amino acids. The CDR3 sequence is CASSLAGIPSGNTIYF. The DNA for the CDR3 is TGTGCCAGCAGCTTGGCGGGGATACCCTCTGGAAACACCATATATTTT.

Written as DNA, the CDR3 is TGTGCCAGCAGCCCCGGACAGGGCACTTATGGCTACACCTTC. This gives the protein CASSPGQGTYGYTF. The rearrangement links TRBV5-8 to TRBJ1-2; the match to TRBD1 covers 8 bases. Germline loops: CDR1 SGHTS, CDR2 YDEGEE. After removal of 4 bases from V and 5 bases from J, the junction contained 7 bases not matched to a gene. The CDR3 loop spans 14 amino acids.

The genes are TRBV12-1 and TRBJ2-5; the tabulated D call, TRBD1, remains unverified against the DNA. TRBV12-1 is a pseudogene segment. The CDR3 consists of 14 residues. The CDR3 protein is CASFARDYSETQYF. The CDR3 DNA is TGTGCCAGCTTCGCCAGGGATTATTCGGAGACCCAGTACTTC.

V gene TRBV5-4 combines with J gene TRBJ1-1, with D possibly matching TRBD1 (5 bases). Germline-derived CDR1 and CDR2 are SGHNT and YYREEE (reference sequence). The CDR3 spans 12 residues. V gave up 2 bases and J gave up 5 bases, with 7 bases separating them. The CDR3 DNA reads TGTGCCAGCAGCTTTCGGGGGACTGAAGCTTTCTTT. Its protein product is CASSFRGTEAFF. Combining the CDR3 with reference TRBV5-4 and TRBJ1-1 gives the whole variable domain ETGVTQSPTHLIKTRGQQVTLRCSSQSGHNTVSWYQQALGQGPQFIFQYYREEENGRGNFPPRFSGLQFPNYSSELNVNALELDDSALYLCASSFRGTEAFFGQGTRLTVV.

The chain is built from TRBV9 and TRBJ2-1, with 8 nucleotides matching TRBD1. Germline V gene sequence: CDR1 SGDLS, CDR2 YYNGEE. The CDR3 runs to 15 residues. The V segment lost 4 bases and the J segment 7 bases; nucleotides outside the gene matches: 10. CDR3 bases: TGTGCCAGCAGCTTCACAGGGGGTATTCAGAATGAGCAGTTCTTC. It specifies CASSFTGGIQNEQFF.

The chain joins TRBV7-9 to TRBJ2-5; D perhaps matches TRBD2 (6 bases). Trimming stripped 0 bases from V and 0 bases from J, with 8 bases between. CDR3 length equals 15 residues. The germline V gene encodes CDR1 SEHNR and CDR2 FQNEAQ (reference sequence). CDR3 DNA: TGTGCCAGCAGCTTAGCTGGGGGGTACCAAGAGACCCAGTACTTC. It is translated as CASSLAGGYQETQYF.

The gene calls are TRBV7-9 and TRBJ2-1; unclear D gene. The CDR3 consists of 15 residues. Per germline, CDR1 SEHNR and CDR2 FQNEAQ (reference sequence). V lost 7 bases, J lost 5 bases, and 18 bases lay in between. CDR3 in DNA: TGTGCCAGCACCTCCCCACTCCCGCCAAACAATGAGCAGTTCTTC. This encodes CASTSPLPPNNEQFF.

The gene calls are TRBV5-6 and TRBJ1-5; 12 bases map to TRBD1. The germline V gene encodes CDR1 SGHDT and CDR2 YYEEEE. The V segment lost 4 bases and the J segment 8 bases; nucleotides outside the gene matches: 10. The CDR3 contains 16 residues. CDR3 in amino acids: CASSTGTGGFWEPQHF. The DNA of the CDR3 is TGTGCCAGCAGCACCGGGACAGGGGGCTTTTGGGAGCCCCAGCATTTT.

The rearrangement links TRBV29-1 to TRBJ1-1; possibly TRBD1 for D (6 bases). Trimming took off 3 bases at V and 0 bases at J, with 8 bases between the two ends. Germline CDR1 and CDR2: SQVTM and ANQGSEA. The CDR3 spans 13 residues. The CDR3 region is CSVEGTLNTEAFF. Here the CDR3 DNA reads TGCAGCGTTGAGGGGACACTGAACACTGAAGCTTTCTTT.

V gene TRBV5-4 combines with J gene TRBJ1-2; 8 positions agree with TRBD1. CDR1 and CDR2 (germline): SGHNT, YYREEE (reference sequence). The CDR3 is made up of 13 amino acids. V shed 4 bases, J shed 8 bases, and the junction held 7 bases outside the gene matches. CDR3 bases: TGTGCCAGCAGCCCCACAGGGGGAGACGGCTACACCTTC. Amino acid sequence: CASSPTGGDGYTF. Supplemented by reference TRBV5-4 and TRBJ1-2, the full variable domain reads ETGVTQSPTHLIKTRGQQVTLRCSSQSGHNTVSWYQQALGQGPQFIFQYYREEENGRGNFPPRFSGLQFPNYSSELNVNALELDDSALYLCASSPTGGDGYTFGSGTRLTVV.